Listed here is a single T cell receptor beta chain. Its antigen is not identified. The source of the sample is a study of blood T cells in healthy people across ages. Background on the study: Template switching captured about one barcoded beta molecule per two T cells. General observations from the study: It was held that diversity estimates obtained from one million T cells represented underestimates. Compared with aged donors, long-lived donors showed fewer expanded clones, suggesting selection.

Through a sample-barcoded 5' primer and a J-beta primer mix, a second PCR was run for roughly 7 to 11 cycles. TCRdb itself ran the 5' RACE reads through MiXCR, one entry per CDR3 protein. The sample has around 1,900,000 distinct CDR3 sequences; roughly two fifths are singletons. Germline V gene lookup returns CDR1 SGHRS and CDR2 YFSETQ. CDR3 length: 16 amino acids. V was trimmed by 4 bases and J by 3 bases, leaving 19 bases between them. The donors, all healthy, were Caucasians living in Russia, aged roughly 6 to 95. This chain uses TRBV5-1 with TRBJ2-5; maybe TRBD1 (7 bases). Sequences were obtained from blood. The clonotype comes from a human donor in good health. The CDR3 region is CASSLGGTAGEETQYF. In nucleotides, the CDR3 is TGCGCCAGCAGCCTTGGGGGGACAGCGGGTGAAGAGACCCAGTACTTC. The full variable domain, its missing parts supplied by reference TRBV5-1 and TRBJ2-5, is KAGVTQTPRYLIKTRGQQVTLSCSPISGHRSVSWYQQTPGQGLQFLFEYFSETQRNKGNFPGRFSGRQFSNSRSEMNVSTLELGDSALYLCASSLGGTAGEETQYFGPGTRLLVL.